The clone carrying this TCR beta chain was detected only a few times. Its antigen is not identified. The entry originates in a study of CD8+CD57+ T cells in acquired aplastic anemia. In the study overall: Sorted cells (CD4+ and CD8+) yielded DNA amounts that averaged approximately 2.9 ug.

Flow cytometry had shown expanded CD8+CD57+ cells in the patients chosen for sequencing. Every patient was diagnosed with severe acquired aplastic anemia. Patients had not yet gotten any therapy when their blood was taken for sampling. Findings and limits, study-wide: A set of roughly 27 CD8+ CDR3 sequences was shared between patients and controls, and these sequences appeared highly expressed in patients.

Germline CDR1 is SGHTA and CDR2 is FQGTGA. This CDR3 spans 15 amino acids. Trimming at V came to 6 bases and at J to 0 bases, leaving 6 bases not matched to a gene. According to the study, genomic DNA was the template for TCR beta VDJ and CDR3 profiling. TCRdb ran MiXCR on the reads and lists one entry per CDR3 protein. The table lists under 350,000 distinct CDR3 sequences, roughly 53% of them singletons. The TCR was taken from a human donor with aplastic anemia. Sequenced sample: sorted CD4+, CD8+, or CD8+CD57+ T cells (not recorded which) from PBMCs. This chain joins TRBV7-3 and TRBJ2-7; 9 nucleotides match TRBD2. The DNA for the CDR3 is TGTGCCAGCAGGCTTATTAGCGGGAGCTCCTACGAGCAGTACTTC. Protein product: CASRLISGSSYEQYF.